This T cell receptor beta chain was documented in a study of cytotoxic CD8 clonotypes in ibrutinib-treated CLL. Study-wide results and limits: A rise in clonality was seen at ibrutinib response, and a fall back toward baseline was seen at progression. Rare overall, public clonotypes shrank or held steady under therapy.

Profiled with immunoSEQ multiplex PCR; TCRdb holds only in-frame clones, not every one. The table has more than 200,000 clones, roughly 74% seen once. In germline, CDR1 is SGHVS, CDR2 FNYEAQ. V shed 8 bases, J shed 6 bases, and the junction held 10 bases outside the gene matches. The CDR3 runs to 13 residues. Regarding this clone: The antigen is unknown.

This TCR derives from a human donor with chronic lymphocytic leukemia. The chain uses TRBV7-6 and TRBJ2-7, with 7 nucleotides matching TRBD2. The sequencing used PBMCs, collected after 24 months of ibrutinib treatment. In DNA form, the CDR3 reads TGTGCCAGCGGAGCGGGACCCTCATCCGAGCAGTACTTC. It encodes CASGAGPSSEQYF.